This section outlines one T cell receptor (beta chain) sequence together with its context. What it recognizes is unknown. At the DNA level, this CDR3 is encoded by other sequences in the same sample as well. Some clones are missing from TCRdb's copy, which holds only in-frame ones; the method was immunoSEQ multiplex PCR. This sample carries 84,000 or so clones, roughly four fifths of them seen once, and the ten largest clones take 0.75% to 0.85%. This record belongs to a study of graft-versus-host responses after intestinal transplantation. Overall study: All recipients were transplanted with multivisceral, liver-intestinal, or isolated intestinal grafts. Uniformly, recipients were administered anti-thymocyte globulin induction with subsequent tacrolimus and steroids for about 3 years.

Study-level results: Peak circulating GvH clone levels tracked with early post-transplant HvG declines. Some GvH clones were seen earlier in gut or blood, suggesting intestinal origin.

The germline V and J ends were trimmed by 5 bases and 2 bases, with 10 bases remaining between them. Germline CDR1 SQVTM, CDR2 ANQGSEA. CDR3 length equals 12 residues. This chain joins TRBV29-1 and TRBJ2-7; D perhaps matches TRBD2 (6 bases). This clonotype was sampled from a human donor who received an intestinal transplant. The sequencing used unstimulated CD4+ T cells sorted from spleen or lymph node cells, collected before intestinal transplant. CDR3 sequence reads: CSVRGTAYEQYF. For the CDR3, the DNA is TGCAGCGTTCGGGGGACGGCCTACGAGCAGTACTTC.